One T cell receptor (beta chain) is described in this entry. Its cognate antigen is unknown. The sample comes from a study of cytomegalovirus exposure and HLA in healthy donors. Study-level findings and limits: A previous analysis found most TCR beta V segments productive roughly 87% or roughly 30% of the time.

Use of 60 Vbeta and 13 Jbeta primers characterized the PCR. Produced via immunoSEQ multiplex PCR; TCRdb's table is partial and in-frame only. The table shows some 130,000 clones, with around 80% occurring only once. Trimming stripped 6 bases from V and 2 bases from J, with 5 bases between. The CDR3 spans 12 residues. CDR1 is MGHDK and CDR2 is SYGVNS in the germline V gene. The receptor comes from a female donor in good health and CMV-seronegative. V usage is TRBV25-1 and J usage is TRBJ1-3; D gene ambiguous. The sample taken for sequencing was PBMCs. The CDR3 protein is CASRATGNTIYF. DNA of the CDR3: TGTGCCAGCAGGGCAACTGGAAACACCATATATTTT.